Listed below are T cell receptor beta chains from one sample, sequenced in a study of T-cell memory formation after mild COVID-19. TCRdb re-called the 5' RACE reads with MiXCR, one entry per CDR3 protein. The sample yields roughly 110,000 distinct CDR3 sequences, roughly an eighth seen once. Input material: PBMCs or a T cell subset sorted from them (not recorded which). The source is a man aged 18 to 30 who had mild COVID-19 (a few samples of this study predate the infection). Cell type and time point are not known. Both conserved end residues are part of each CDR3. Fields, in order: clone size, V gene, J gene, D gene, CDR3 protein, CDR3 DNA. A D gene is named only where the DNA matches it firmly. Clone size is not always given. Where it is, it says once, few, many or a class for expanded clones.

.	TRBV7-9	TRBJ2-5	TRBD2	CASSREGETQYF	TGTGCCAGCAGCAGGGAGGGGGAGACCCAGTACTTC
few	TRBV25-1	TRBJ1-1	.	CASRWGQNTEAFF	TGTGCCAGCAGATGGGGCCAGAACACTGAAGCTTTCTTT
many	TRBV4-3	TRBJ2-1	TRBD1	CASSRMTGGAYNEQFF	TGCGCCAGCAGCCGAATGACAGGGGGCGCGTACAATGAGCAGTTCTTC
few	TRBV6-4	TRBJ2-3	TRBD2	CASSDSLAGGADTQYF	TGTGCCAGCAGTGACTCACTAGCGGGGGGTGCAGATACGCAGTATTTT
.	TRBV12-3/TRBV12-4	TRBJ1-2	TRBD1	CASKGAGVYGYTF	TGTGCCAGCAAGGGGGCTGGTGTCTATGGCTACACCTTC
.	TRBV5-1	TRBJ2-3	TRBD2	CASSLEASGETDTQYF	TGCGCCAGCAGCTTGGAGGCTAGCGGGGAAACAGATACGCAGTATTTT
.	TRBV7-9	TRBJ2-3	.	CASSAQGGDTQYF	TGTGCCAGCAGCGCCCAGGGGGGAGATACGCAGTATTTT
many	TRBV6-2/TRBV6-3	TRBJ2-3	.	CASSRGDTDTQYF	TGTGCCAGCAGCCGAGGGGACACAGATACGCAGTATTTT
.	TRBV4-1	TRBJ2-1	TRBD1	CASSHGTGRNEQFF	TGCGCCAGCAGCCACGGGACAGGGAGAAATGAGCAGTTCTTC
.	TRBV7-9	TRBJ1-5	.	CASSHGLPGGYSNQPQHF	TGTGCCAGCAGCCACGGGCTCCCCGGGGGTTATAGCAATCAGCCCCAGCATTTT
.	TRBV2	TRBJ2-3	.	CASTRRGTDTQYF	TGTGCCAGCACACGGCGGGGCACAGATACGCAGTATTTT
few	TRBV6-5	TRBJ2-7	.	CASRISDGPYEQYF	TGTGCCAGCAGGATCTCGGACGGTCCCTACGAGCAGTACTTC
many	TRBV4-1	TRBJ2-1	.	CASSQLADHNEQFF	TGCGCCAGCAGCCAGCTCGCAGACCACAATGAGCAGTTCTTC
few	TRBV6-1	TRBJ1-5	.	CASSEPTGFGSNQPQHF	TGTGCCAGCAGTGAACCGACAGGTTTTGGTAGCAATCAGCCCCAGCATTTT
few	TRBV9	TRBJ2-3	TRBD1	CASSVDGQGTDTQYF	TGTGCCAGCAGCGTAGATGGACAGGGCACAGATACGCAGTATTTT
few	TRBV5-1	TRBJ2-5	.	CASSPSVGQYF	TGCGCCAGCAGCCCGTCCGTGGGCCAGTACTTC
few	TRBV9	TRBJ2-1	TRBD1	CASSLRQGGSYNEQFF	TGTGCCAGCAGCCTAAGACAGGGGGGGTCCTACAATGAGCAGTTCTTC
.	TRBV11-2	TRBJ2-1	.	CASSPWFGQVGTPDILNEQFF	TGTGCCAGCAGCCCCTGGTTTGGGCAGGTGGGAACCCCAGATATTCTCAATGAGCAGTTCTTC
.	TRBV3-1	TRBJ2-7	.	CASSQDSGVSYEQYF	TGTGCCAGCAGCCAAGATTCAGGGGTCTCCTACGAGCAGTACTTC
few	TRBV5-1	TRBJ1-1	.	CASSWQGTATEAFF	TGCGCCAGCAGCTGGCAGGGGACGGCCACTGAAGCTTTCTTT
few	TRBV4-1	TRBJ2-1	TRBD2	CASSQEAGGGFNEQFF	TGCGCCAGCAGCCAGGAAGCGGGGGGCGGGTTCAATGAGCAGTTCTTC
.	TRBV15	TRBJ1-2	.	CATSSGQTFHGYTF	TGTGCCACCAGCAGCGGACAGACTTTTCATGGCTACACCTTC
few	TRBV4-1	TRBJ2-7	TRBD2	CASSQDSLAGEQYF	TGCGCCAGCAGCCAAGATAGCCTAGCGGGGGAGCAGTACTTC
.	TRBV12-3/TRBV12-4	TRBJ2-3	.	CASSVIRGTTQYF	TGTGCCAGCAGTGTAATTAGGGGGACTACGCAGTATTTT
few	TRBV10-3	TRBJ2-7	.	CAIGGADSYEQYF	TGTGCCATCGGAGGGGCCGACTCCTACGAGCAGTACTTC
.	TRBV28	TRBJ1-1	.	CASSYTPSSQAFF	TGTGCCAGCAGTTACACCCCCAGCAGTCAGGCTTTCTTT
few	TRBV5-1	TRBJ2-7	.	CASSLSTGPTYEQYF	TGCGCCAGCAGCTTGAGCACAGGGCCCACCTACGAGCAGTACTTC
.	TRBV7-2	TRBJ2-5	.	CASSLALSGEKETQYF	TGTGCCAGCAGCTTAGCGTTGTCAGGGGAAAAAGAGACCCAGTACTTC
.	TRBV5-6	TRBJ2-7	TRBD2	CASSEKRGPPYEQYF	TGTGCCAGCAGCGAAAAGCGGGGGCCCCCCTACGAGCAGTACTTC
.	TRBV12-3/TRBV12-4	TRBJ2-1	TRBD2	CASSLGAGGLNEQFF	TGTGCCAGCAGTTTGGGAGCGGGGGGGCTTAATGAGCAGTTCTTC
.	TRBV7-2	TRBJ2-3	.	CASSSSWVPTVDTQYF	TGTGCCAGCAGCTCAAGTTGGGTTCCTACGGTAGATACGCAGTATTTT
few	TRBV10-2	TRBJ2-1	TRBD2	CASSRTSGGISYNEQFF	TGCGCCAGCAGCCGAACTAGCGGGGGGATCTCCTACAATGAGCAGTTCTTC
few	TRBV7-9	TRBJ1-5	.	CASSLVRAGSSNQPQHF	TGTGCCAGCAGCTTAGTTCGGGCAGGAAGCTCGAATCAGCCCCAGCATTTT
.	TRBV6-7	TRBJ1-2	.	CASSYPILYGYTF	TGTGCCAGCAGTTACCCGATCCTATATGGCTACACCTTC
few	TRBV6-5	TRBJ1-1	TRBD1	CASSYTGGESNTEAFF	TGTGCCAGCAGTTACACAGGGGGCGAATCGAACACTGAAGCTTTCTTT
.	TRBV6-6	TRBJ2-1	.	CASSPEGGVKNEQFF	TGTGCCAGCAGTCCCGAAGGAGGCGTTAAGAATGAGCAGTTCTTC
.	TRBV10-3	TRBJ2-5	.	CAISDPLLGGKETQYF	TGTGCCATCAGTGACCCTCTCCTTGGAGGAAAGGAGACCCAGTACTTC
few	TRBV7-9	TRBJ1-2	.	CASSRAGGHGYTF	TGTGCCAGCAGCCGTGCGGGGGGACATGGCTACACCTTC
few	TRBV20-1	TRBJ2-7	.	CSARSRDRLYEQYF	TGCAGTGCAAGATCTCGGGACCGCCTCTACGAGCAGTACTTC
few	TRBV6-2/TRBV6-3	TRBJ2-1	TRBD1	CASNEPGGSDNEQFF	TGTGCCAGCAACGAACCAGGGGGAAGCGACAATGAGCAGTTCTTC
few	TRBV4-1	TRBJ1-1	.	CASSQRQDTEAFF	TGCGCCAGCAGCCAAAGGCAGGACACTGAAGCTTTCTTT
.	TRBV4-1	TRBJ2-2	TRBD2	CASSLRLAGNTGELFF	TGCGCCAGCAGCCTAAGACTAGCGGGGAACACCGGGGAGCTGTTTTTT